Presented here are 24 T cell receptor beta chains from one specimen sequenced in a study of shared clonotypes between healthy human individuals (dated by TCRdb to the early 2020s). Receptor amplification or capture employed the immunoSEQ multiplex PCR assay. Imported from immuneACCESS, the table was reduced by TCRdb to in-frame sequences with V and J called. These copies leave out some clones; in studies compared against another copy, an unresolved V gene accounts for under half, and the cause of the remainder is not known. Present in this sample are fewer than 350,000 clones, around 90% of which were seen just once. The ten largest clones represent roughly 16% of the sample. The sample taken for sequencing was memory CD8+ T cells sorted from blood. The cell subset or site tag for this specimen amounts to: CD45RO+ cells pooled with CCR7-negative TemRA cells. The receptors stem from a man in his late teens or twenties in good health.

Ten or more counts support this clone. This chain links TRBV28 with TRBJ2-3; D unclear. The CDR3 is 17 residues long. Germline assignment: CDR1 MDHEN and CDR2 SYDVKM. Trimming removed 6 bases from V and 4 bases from J, with 23 bases in between. The DNA for the CDR3 is TGTGCCAGCAGCACTTTCGATCGATCAAAACGTTCAGATACGCAGTATTTT. As protein: CASSTFDRSKRSDTQYF.

The chain joins TRBV19 to TRBJ1-5; possibly TRBD1 for D (5 bases). The CDR3 sequence is 11 residues long. Germline assignment: CDR1 LNHDA and CDR2 SQIVND (reference sequence). Trimming cost V 6 bases and J 13 bases, with 13 bases left between them. The DNA for the CDR3 is TGTGCCAGTAGCAATCCGGGACCTCAGCATTTT. Its translation is CASSNPGPQHF.

The chain employs TRBV6-1 and TRBJ2-2; D is unclear. The CDR3 spans 12 residues. CDR1 and CDR2 (germline): MNHNS, SASEGT. Trimming removed 7 bases from V and 9 bases from J, with 12 bases in between. The DNA of the CDR3 is TGTGCCAGCATCGCGGATAACAGGGAGCTGTTTTTT. It yields the protein CASIADNRELFF.

The chain joins TRBV28 to TRBJ1-1; TRBD1 matches at 7 bases. The length of the CDR3 is 12 residues. CDR1 and CDR2 from the germline V gene are MDHEN and SYDVKM. Trimming at V came to 5 bases and at J to 6 bases, leaving 3 bases not matched to a gene. CDR3 amino acids: CASSNRGAEAFF. The CDR3 nucleotides are TGTGCCAGCAGTAACAGGGGAGCTGAAGCTTTCTTT.

V gene TRBV5-3 combines with J gene TRBJ2-7; maybe TRBD2 (6 bases). TRBV5-3 counts as an open reading frame of uncertain function. This CDR3 comprises 19 residues. V dropped 1 base and J dropped 2 bases, with 25 bases sitting between them. The CDR3 loop is CARSLPLGITSIETYEQYF. CDR3 sequence (DNA): TGTGCCAGAAGCTTGCCCCTTGGGATAACTAGCATTGAGACCTACGAGCAGTACTTC.

The chain links TRBV19 to TRBJ1-1; 7 bases align to TRBD1. This CDR3 is built from 13 residues. Germline-derived CDR1 and CDR2 are LNHDA and SQIVND (reference sequence). Trimming removed 4 bases from V and 3 bases from J; junction bases left unmatched: 2. CDR3 protein: CASSKTGHTEAFF. The CDR3 DNA sequence: TGTGCCAGTAGTAAGACAGGGCACACTGAAGCTTTCTTT.

This chain uses TRBV7-9 with TRBJ2-7; tentatively, D is TRBD1 (5 bases). Trimming removed 3 bases from V and 3 bases from J, with 21 bases in between. The CDR3 has 17 residues. The germline gives CDR1 SEHNR, CDR2 FQNEAQ (reference sequence). Written as DNA, the CDR3 is TGTGCCAGCAGCTTGGTCAGGGATATTTTTCAGAGCTACGAGCAGTACTTC. Protein sequence: CASSLVRDIFQSYEQYF.

The chain is built from TRBV10-1 and TRBJ2-2; 13 bases are shared with TRBD2. There are 21 residues in the CDR3. The V gene end was trimmed by 6 bases and the J gene end by 4 bases; junction bases not matched to a gene: 20. In germline, CDR1 is WNHNN, CDR2 SYGVQD (reference sequence). CDR3 sequence reads: CASSPGGPPWTSGSGTGELFF. The DNA for the CDR3 is TGCGCCAGCAGCCCCGGGGGGCCTCCCTGGACTAGCGGGAGTGGCACCGGGGAGCTGTTTTTT.

Concerning this clone: This likely traces to a read error, being one base from a far larger clone. This chain links TRBV5-4 with TRBJ2-1; 8 positions match TRBD2. Germline V gives CDR1 SGHNT, CDR2 YYREEE (reference sequence). With V trimmed by 4 bases and J by 0 bases, 3 bases remained unmatched. This CDR3 is built from 15 residues. The CDR3 sequence is CASSDSGVSYNEQFF. CDR3 DNA sequence: TGTGCCAGCAGCGATAGCGGGGTCTCCTACAATGAGCAGTTCTTC.

J is TRBJ2-5 and V is TRBV7-8; D unresolved. CDR1 SGHVS and CDR2 FQNEAQ come from the germline V gene. This CDR3 has 13 amino acids. Trimming stripped 5 bases from V and 5 bases from J, with 12 bases between. The CDR3: CASSLTAVETQYF. The CDR3 nucleotides read TGTGCCAGCAGCCTAACGGCCGTTGAGACCCAGTACTTC.

The V gene is TRBV9, the J gene TRBJ1-2; D unclear. Germline V gene sequence: CDR1 SGDLS, CDR2 YYNGEE. The CDR3 has 15 amino acids. The germline V and J ends were trimmed by 0 bases and 4 bases, with 13 bases remaining between them. CDR3 bases: TGTGCCAGCAGCGTAGAGCAGTGGGCTCTCTATGGCTACACCTTC. This encodes CASSVEQWALYGYTF.

The chain joins TRBV28 to TRBJ2-2; possible D gene TRBD2, 5 bases. V lost 3 bases and J 2 bases, leaving 10 bases between the germline ends. This CDR3 is 15 amino acids long. The V gene's germline CDR1 is MDHEN and CDR2 SYDVKM. The CDR3 bases are TGTGCCAGCAGTTTGTCTCGGGATAACACCGGGGAGCTGTTTTTT. Protein product: CASSLSRDNTGELFF.

This chain links TRBV5-6 with TRBJ2-7; 7 nucleotides agree with TRBD1. V gave up 4 bases and J gave up 2 bases; unmatched junction bases: 3. The CDR3 extends over 13 amino acids. Germline V CDR1 and CDR2: SGHDT, YYEEEE. The CDR3 protein is CASSPGTAYEQYF. The CDR3 bases are TGTGCCAGCAGCCCCGGGACAGCCTACGAGCAGTACTTC.

The rearrangement links TRBV10-2 to TRBJ1-1; D not certain. CDR1 is WSHSY, CDR2 SAAADI, per germline. V was trimmed by 6 bases and J by 1 base, leaving 12 bases between them. This CDR3 spans 14 amino acids. In nucleotides, the CDR3 is TGCGCCAGCAGGAGCCCCCAAGCGAACACTGAAGCTTTCTTT. Translating it yields CASRSPQANTEAFF.

The V call is TRBV7-9, the J call TRBJ2-1; 12 bases fit TRBD1. V lost 5 bases and J lost 9; bases outside the gene matches: 8. The CDR3 covers 15 residues. Germline lookup yields CDR1 SEHNR and CDR2 FQNEAQ (reference sequence). CDR3 amino acids: CASSHRDRGQLEQFF. CDR3 in DNA: TGTGCCAGCAGCCACCGGGACAGGGGGCAACTTGAGCAGTTCTTC.

The chain uses TRBV4-1 and TRBJ2-7; no clear D. Trimming left V 1 base short and J 3 bases short, with 22 bases between. CDR1 and CDR2 from the germline V gene are MGHRA and YSYEKL. CDR3 length: 18 amino acids. The CDR3 coding sequence is TGCGCCAGCAGCCAAGTCCGGGCCGGAATGACTTGGCGCTACGAGCAGTACTTC. It codes for CASSQVRAGMTWRYEQYF.

The CDR3: CASSGGNEQYF. Written as DNA, the CDR3 is TGCGCCAGCAGTGGTGGGAACGAGCAGTACTTC. The genes are TRBV10-1 and TRBJ2-7; D unclear. This CDR3 has 11 amino acids. V shed 4 bases and J shed 5 bases, with 6 bases lying between them. Germline V gene data show CDR1 as WNHNN and CDR2 as SYGVQD (reference sequence).

This clone was observed a handful of times. The V gene is TRBV10-2, the J gene TRBJ2-7; D may be TRBD2 (5 bases). CDR3 length: 12 residues. Germline values: CDR1 WSHSY, CDR2 SAAADI. Trimming stripped 5 bases from V and 4 bases from J, with 9 bases between. CDR3 sequence (DNA): TGCGCCAGCAGTACCTCGGGGTACGAGCAGTACTTC. It specifies CASSTSGYEQYF.

The chain carries TRBV5-1 and TRBJ2-7; a possible D gene is TRBD2 (5 bases). Germline CDR1 SGHRS, CDR2 YFSETQ. V was cut by 2 bases and J by 5 bases, with 11 bases left in between. The CDR3 length is 13 residues. CDR3 DNA: TGCGCCAGCAGCTTCGGGGAAGGTAACGAGCAGTACTTC. This gives the protein CASSFGEGNEQYF.

V and J are TRBV4-1 and TRBJ2-7; D gene unclear. V lost 0 bases, J lost 0 bases, and 15 bases lay in between. CDR1 is MGHRA, CDR2 YSYEKL, per germline. This CDR3 spans 17 amino acids. CDR3 sequence: CASSQDLDRTGSYEQYF. The CDR3 DNA follows: TGCGCCAGCAGCCAAGATCTGGATAGGACCGGCTCCTACGAGCAGTACTTC.

Remarks on this clone: Other DNA sequences in this specimen translate into the identical CDR3. CDR3 loop: CASSFRGGSYEQYF. In nucleotides, the CDR3 is TGTGCCAGCAGCTTCAGGGGGGGCTCCTACGAGCAGTACTTC. This rearrangement joins TRBV5-4 to TRBJ2-7; D may be TRBD1 or TRBD2 (7 bases each). The V and J ends lost 2 bases and 0 bases respectively, with 9 bases between them. The germline V gene has CDR1 SGHNT and CDR2 YYREEE (reference sequence). This CDR3 contains 14 residues.

The CDR3 loop reads CASSFRPNTGELFF. Here the CDR3 DNA reads TGTGCCAGCAGCTTTCGCCCGAACACCGGGGAGCTGTTTTTT. The V call is TRBV5-6, the J call TRBJ2-2; D ambiguous. Germline V CDR1 and CDR2: SGHDT, YYEEEE. This CDR3 contains 14 residues. V was trimmed by 2 bases and J by 0 bases, leaving 5 bases between them.

This rearrangement joins TRBV6-1 to TRBJ2-1; no reliable D call. V dropped 1 base and J dropped 8 bases, with 15 bases sitting between them. This CDR3 is 15 amino acids long. Germline V gene lookup returns CDR1 MNHNS and CDR2 SASEGT. In DNA, the CDR3 is TGTGCCAGCAGTGAAGAACAGACGGAAAGGGATGAGCAGTTCTTC. Its translation: CASSEEQTERDEQFF.

Remarks on this clone: A read error may account for a junction end that differs from germline. The rearrangement uses TRBV28 and TRBJ1-5, with D perhaps TRBD1 (5 bases). Germline V lookup: CDR1 MDHEN, CDR2 SYDVKM. The CDR3 extends over 18 amino acids. The CDR3 region is CASNPLGAGDYLSRERYF. The CDR3 DNA follows: TGTGCCAGCAACCCCCTAGGGGCGGGGGATTATTTAAGTAGGGAGAGGTATTTT.